The 27 T cell receptor beta chains below were found in one sample sequenced in a study of shared clonotypes between healthy human individuals. The table came from immunoSEQ multiplex PCR; TCRdb's copy has only in-frame clones and leaves some out. This repertoire shows about 980,000 clones, approximately 80% found once; its top ten account for about 1.5%. Source material: memory CD4+ T cells sorted from blood. Subset denoted: CD45RA-negative fraction. These receptor sequences come from a young man in good health.

The chain has TRBV6-5 and TRBJ2-3; the D gene is possibly TRBD1 (6 bases). The V end lost 0 bases, the J end lost 10 bases, and 17 bases lay between the germline ends. CDR3 size: 15 residues. Germline values: CDR1 MNHEY, CDR2 SVGAGI. CDR3: CASSYSNRALGSQYF. In DNA form, the CDR3 reads TGTGCCAGCAGTTACTCCAACAGGGCCCTAGGGTCGCAGTATTTT.

This chain uses TRBV15 with TRBJ2-6; D is perhaps TRBD1 (6 bases). Germline-derived CDR1 and CDR2 are LNHNV and YYDKDF (reference sequence). V was trimmed by 5 bases and J by 1 base, leaving 12 bases between them. The CDR3 length is 16 residues. The CDR3 region has the DNA TGTGCCACCAGCGTGGACAGCCAGTCTGGGGCCAACGTCCTGACTTTC. As protein: CATSVDSQSGANVLTF.

This chain links TRBV6-5 with TRBJ2-5; 8 bases map to TRBD2. The CDR3 has 15 residues. Losses at the gene ends were 2 bases for V and 4 bases for J; bases not matched to a gene: 6. Germline V lookup: CDR1 MNHEY, CDR2 SVGAGI. The chain's CDR3 is CASSYGSGTSETQYF. The CDR3, as DNA: TGTGCCAGCAGTTACGGTAGCGGGACGTCAGAGACCCAGTACTTC.

The chain joins TRBV19 to TRBJ2-6; 9 nucleotides line up with TRBD1. The CDR3 covers 15 residues. J gave up 6 bases and V 5 bases, and 5 bases lay outside the gene matches. From germline, CDR1 is LNHDA and CDR2 SQIVND (reference sequence). The CDR3 loop is CASSVQGATANVLTF. The CDR3 DNA follows: TGTGCCAGTAGTGTACAGGGGGCCACGGCCAACGTCCTGACTTTC.

The chain has TRBV18 and TRBJ2-1; 10 positions match TRBD1. This CDR3 is 15 amino acids long. V gave up 5 bases and J gave up 4 bases; unmatched junction bases: 5. CDR1 and CDR2 from the germline V gene are KGHSH and LQKENI. The CDR3 DNA follows: TGTGCCAGCTCAGCCGGGACAGGGGTATACAATGAGCAGTTCTTC. Translation gives CASSAGTGVYNEQFF.

The V and J genes are TRBV11-3 and TRBJ2-3, with D perhaps TRBD2 (6 bases). Trimming stripped 1 base from V and 7 bases from J, with 9 bases between. The CDR3 length is 13 residues. Per the germline V gene, CDR1 is SGHNT and CDR2 is YENEEA. CDR3 residues: CASSLAGANTQYF. The CDR3 DNA reads TGTGCCAGCAGCTTAGCGGGAGCAAATACGCAGTATTTT.

V usage is TRBV5-1 and J usage is TRBJ2-3, with D perhaps TRBD1 or TRBD2 (5 bases each). V gave up 0 bases and J gave up 2 bases, with 13 bases separating them. The CDR3 length is 16 residues. Germline CDR1 and CDR2: SGHRS and YFSETQ. The CDR3 loop reads CASSLGFGAHTDTQYF. The CDR3 region has the DNA TGCGCCAGCAGCTTGGGTTTCGGGGCCCACACAGATACGCAGTATTTT.

The chain employs TRBV28 and TRBJ2-7; 7 bases line up with TRBD1. The length of the CDR3 is 15 residues. The J segment lost 4 bases and the V segment lost 4 bases, leaving 10 bases of the junction unmatched. CDR1 and CDR2 from the germline V gene are MDHEN and SYDVKM. This CDR3 reads CASSSPPGGNYEQYF. The CDR3 region has the DNA TGTGCCAGCAGTTCCCCCCCAGGGGGTAATTACGAGCAGTACTTC.

V gene TRBV19 combines with J gene TRBJ1-1; 7 nucleotides match TRBD1. The length of the CDR3 is 13 residues. CDR1 and CDR2 (germline): LNHDA, SQIVND (reference sequence). The V and J ends lost 7 bases and 5 bases, in that order; junction bases with no gene match: 7. Here the CDR3 reads CASNAGGGTEAFF. CDR3 DNA sequence: TGTGCCAGTAATGCAGGGGGAGGTACTGAAGCTTTCTTT.

The rearrangement uses TRBV28 and TRBJ1-2; 7 positions agree with TRBD1. This CDR3 comprises 14 residues. J lost 1 base, V lost 3 bases, and 2 bases had no gene match. Germline V CDR1 and CDR2: MDHEN, SYDVKM. CDR3 loop: CASSFTGVNYGYTF. Written as DNA, the CDR3 is TGTGCCAGCAGTTTTACAGGGGTTAACTATGGCTACACCTTC.

This chain uses TRBV9 with TRBJ2-7; D possibly uses TRBD1 or TRBD2 (5 bases each). V gave up 3 bases and J gave up 10 bases, with 17 bases separating them. Germline-derived CDR1 and CDR2 are SGDLS and YYNGEE. The CDR3 runs 13 residues. CDR3 nucleotides: TGTGCCAGCAGCGGCTACCGGGACCAAAGACAGTACTTC. As protein: CASSGYRDQRQYF.

The CDR3 nucleotides are TGTGCCAGCAGTTTATCCCGGGGGAACATTCAGTACTTC. Amino acid sequence: CASSLSRGNIQYF. The chain uses TRBV28 and TRBJ2-4; possibly TRBD2 for D (6 bases). Germline V lookup: CDR1 MDHEN, CDR2 SYDVKM. The CDR3 contains 13 residues. Trimming took 1 base from V and 7 from J, leaving 8 bases between them.

The J gene is TRBJ2-5, the V gene TRBV5-8, with D possibly TRBD1 on 5 matching bases. Per germline, CDR1 SGHTS and CDR2 YDEGEE. Trimming shortened V by 3 bases and J by 2 bases, and 20 bases separated the two germline ends. This CDR3 has 17 amino acids. The CDR3 here is CASSSEKGHLNQETQYF. Written as DNA, the CDR3 is TGTGCCAGCAGCTCGGAAAAAGGACACCTAAATCAAGAGACCCAGTACTTC.

The V and J genes are TRBV6-1 and TRBJ1-5; D is ambiguous. V was clipped by 4 bases and J by 7 bases, with 17 bases between them. CDR1 is MNHNS, CDR2 SASEGT, per germline. CDR3 length: 15 residues. The CDR3 sequence is CASSGGGWSIQPQHF. CDR3 DNA: TGTGCCAGCAGTGGAGGAGGGTGGAGTATCCAGCCCCAGCATTTT.

The table lists this clone with a few counts. The V and J genes are TRBV19 and TRBJ2-7; TRBD1 is a possible D gene (6 bases). Trimming took 6 bases from V and 1 from J, leaving 16 bases between them. This CDR3 is 15 amino acids long. Germline assignment: CDR1 LNHDA and CDR2 SQIVND (reference sequence). The DNA of the CDR3 is TGTGCCAGTAGACCTACAGGGTCTGCTTCCTACGAGCAGTACTTC. Translation: CASRPTGSASYEQYF.

This sequence joins TRBV4-3 and TRBJ1-2; 7 bases map to TRBD1. Germline V gene lookup returns CDR1 LGHNA and CDR2 YSLEER. J was trimmed by 2 bases and V by 1 base; bases with no gene match: 7. This CDR3 has 16 amino acids. In DNA, the CDR3 is TGCGCCAGCAGCCAAGCCCGGACAGGACTGAACTATGGCTACACCTTC. Its protein is CASSQARTGLNYGYTF.

The V and J genes are TRBV30 and TRBJ1-1, with D tentatively TRBD1 (6 bases). The germline V and J ends were trimmed by 1 base and 2 bases, with 8 bases remaining between them. Germline CDR1 reads GTSNPN; CDR2 reads SVGIG (reference sequence). The CDR3 is made up of 13 amino acids. CDR3 residues: CAWSDRVNTEAFF. CDR3 in DNA: TGTGCCTGGAGTGACAGGGTTAACACTGAAGCTTTCTTT.

The CDR3 bases are TGTGCCAGCAGCGTAGAGGCCCTAAGCACAGATACGCAGTATTTT. This translates into CASSVEALSTDTQYF. The V gene is TRBV9, the J gene TRBJ2-3; D is undetermined. The CDR3 length is 15 residues. Germline CDR1 and CDR2: SGDLS and YYNGEE. V gave up 0 bases and J gave up 0 bases, with 8 bases separating them.

The J gene is TRBJ2-1, the V gene TRBV9, with TRBD2 matching 12 bases. CDR3 length: 20 amino acids. Germline-derived CDR1 and CDR2 are SGDLS and YYNGEE. V shed 0 bases, J shed 3 bases, and the junction held 13 bases outside the gene matches. CDR3 DNA sequence: TGTGCCAGCAGCGTAGTGGGACTAGCGGGCCGGGGACCTTACTACAATGAGCAGTTCTTC. Its translation: CASSVVGLAGRGPYYNEQFF. The full variable domain, rest sourced from reference TRBV9 and TRBJ2-1, is DSGVTQTPKHLITATGQRVTLRCSPRSGDLSVYWYQQSLDQGLQFLIQYYNGEERAKGNILERFSAQQFPDLHSELNLSSLELGDSALYFCASSVVGLAGRGPYYNEQFFGPGTRLTVL.

The chain has TRBV10-1 and TRBJ1-4; weak D call: TRBD1 (6 bases). Germline assignment: CDR1 WNHNN and CDR2 SYGVQD (reference sequence). V lost 7 bases and J 8 bases, leaving 14 bases between the germline ends. This CDR3 has 13 residues. The CDR3 nucleotides read TGCGCCAGCACTCGGGGGCAAGGCGAAAAACTGTTTTTT. Translating it yields CASTRGQGEKLFF.

This chain links TRBV28 with TRBJ2-7; D remains unclear. Germline lookup yields CDR1 MDHEN and CDR2 SYDVKM. There are 14 residues in the CDR3. Trimming left V 6 bases short and J 4 bases short, with 16 bases between. The CDR3 loop reads CASRLSGKVYEQYF. The CDR3 region has the DNA TGTGCCAGCAGGCTTTCCGGAAAGGTGTACGAGCAGTACTTC.

This chain joins TRBV7-8 and TRBJ2-1; the match to TRBD2 covers 10 bases. Germline V gene lookup returns CDR1 SGHVS and CDR2 FQNEAQ. J gave up 9 bases and V 4 bases, and 6 bases lay outside the gene matches. The CDR3 length is 14 residues. CDR3 region: CASSSTSGKGEQFF. CDR3 DNA sequence: TGTGCCAGCAGCTCCACTAGCGGGAAGGGTGAGCAGTTCTTC. The full variable domain, its missing parts supplied by reference TRBV7-8 and TRBJ2-1, is GAGVSQSPRYKVAKRGQDVALRCDPISGHVSLFWYQQALGQGPEFLTYFQNEAQLDKSGLPSDRFFAERPEGSVSTLKIQRTQQEDSAVYLCASSSTSGKGEQFFGPGTRLTVL.

The rearrangement joins TRBV29-1 to TRBJ2-7; TRBD1 aligns across 10 bases. Losses at the gene ends were 6 bases for V and 7 bases for J; bases not matched to a gene: 9. Germline CDR1 is SQVTM and CDR2 is ANQGSEA. The CDR3 loop spans 13 amino acids. CDR3 in amino acids: CSVERQGAQEQYF. DNA for the CDR3: TGCAGCGTCGAGAGACAGGGGGCTCAAGAGCAGTACTTC.

The V call is TRBV30, the J call TRBJ2-7, with 8 nucleotides matching TRBD1. V lost 6 bases and J lost 5; bases outside the gene matches: 6. The CDR3 is 12 residues long. Germline V lookup: CDR1 GTSNPN, CDR2 SVGIG (reference sequence). The CDR3 spells CACGDRGHEQYF. The CDR3 coding sequence is TGTGCCTGCGGCGACAGGGGCCACGAGCAGTACTTC.

This clone appeared once. In nucleotides, the CDR3 is TGTGCCTGGAGTGTGGGTGGGGCCACAGATACGCAGTATTTT. As protein: CAWSVGGATDTQYF. This chain links TRBV30 with TRBJ2-3; possible D gene TRBD1, 5 bases. This CDR3 comprises 14 residues. V was clipped by 0 bases and J by 2 bases, with 9 bases between them. Germline loops: CDR1 GTSNPN, CDR2 SVGIG (reference sequence).

The J gene is TRBJ1-4, the V gene TRBV5-1, with 7 bases fitting TRBD1. The J segment lost 8 bases and the V segment lost 0 bases, leaving 13 bases of the junction unmatched. The CDR3 spans 17 residues. Germline lookup yields CDR1 SGHRS and CDR2 YFSETQ. DNA of the CDR3: TGCGCCAGCAGCTTGGGAGGGCAGGGGGAAAGAAGAGAAAAACTGTTTTTT. Translation: CASSLGGQGERREKLFF.

The chain couples TRBV27 to TRBJ2-2, with 9 bases lining up with TRBD1. With V trimmed by 4 bases and J by 5 bases, 14 bases remained unmatched. This CDR3 spans 18 amino acids. Germline lookup yields CDR1 MNHEY and CDR2 SMNVEV (reference sequence). This chain's CDR3 is CASSYRKTGGVETGELFF. The CDR3 DNA follows: TGTGCCAGCAGTTACCGGAAGACAGGGGGAGTGGAGACCGGGGAGCTGTTTTTT.